The 27 T cell receptor beta chains below all came from one sample that was sequenced in a study of CD8+ T cells in alopecia areata. Investigators isolated RNA and reverse transcribed it into cDNA to act as the sequencing template. The data were produced by immunoSEQ multiplex PCR, yet TCRdb's version contains in-frame clones alone and is incomplete. The repertoire holds roughly 20,000 clones, with more than 60% as singletons. CD4+ cells from about 5 patients were sorted into CD25+CD127- cells. What was sequenced was CD4+ Tregs sorted from blood. The receptors come from a human donor with alopecia areata.

Concerning this clone itself: The same CDR3 is also encoded by other DNA sequences in this sample. The rearrangement links TRBV7-2 to TRBJ2-7; TRBD2 matches at 9 bases. V lost 2 bases and J lost 4; bases outside the gene matches: 6. CDR3 length: 15 residues. Per the germline V gene, CDR1 is SGHTA and CDR2 is FQGNSA. The DNA of the CDR3 is TGTGCCAGCAGCTTATTGGCGGGAGGGCCATACGAGCAGTACTTC. Its protein product is CASSLLAGGPYEQYF.

The CDR3 sequence is CASGDRKGSDTQYF. The DNA of the CDR3 is TGTGCCAGCGGGGACAGGAAAGGGTCAGATACGCAGTATTTT. The chain couples TRBV28 to TRBJ2-3; 8 positions match TRBD1. The CDR3 length is 14 residues. Germline assignment: CDR1 MDHEN and CDR2 SYDVKM. The V and J ends lost 8 bases and 4 bases, in that order; junction bases with no gene match: 8.

In this sample, this clone turned up a few times. The chain is built from TRBV4-2 and TRBJ2-2, with 9 bases lining up with TRBD1. This CDR3 comprises 14 residues. Losses at the gene ends were 6 bases for V and 6 bases for J; bases not matched to a gene: 5. Germline V CDR1 and CDR2: LGHNA, YNFKEQ. The CDR3 DNA sequence: TGTGCCAGCAGAGGGACAGGGAAGTCCGGGGAGCTGTTTTTT. It yields the protein CASRGTGKSGELFF.

J is TRBJ2-7 and V is TRBV28; D may be TRBD1 (6 bases). Germline V gene data show CDR1 as MDHEN and CDR2 as SYDVKM. Trimming removed 8 bases at V and 7 bases at J, with 15 bases between. This CDR3 contains 12 residues. CDR3 nucleotide sequence: TGTGCCAGCCGCGGACAGCTGTTTGAGCAGTACTTC. Encoded protein: CASRGQLFEQYF.

V gene TRBV5-8 combines with J gene TRBJ2-7, with D hard to call. V was pared by 3 bases and J by 10 bases, with 2 bases between. This CDR3 is built from 8 residues. From germline, CDR1 is SGHTS and CDR2 YDEGEE. The CDR3 is CASSSQYF. The CDR3 DNA is TGTGCCAGCAGCTCACAGTACTTC.

The rearrangement uses TRBV6-6 and TRBJ1-1, with TRBD1 matching 9 bases. V lost 4 bases and J lost 3; bases outside the gene matches: 3. The germline CDR1 and CDR2 sequences are MNHNY and SVGAGI (reference sequence). This CDR3 has 14 amino acids. Here the CDR3 reads CASSSNRGHTEAFF. CDR3 DNA: TGTGCCAGCAGTTCCAACAGGGGGCACACTGAAGCTTTCTTT.

V and J are TRBV19 and TRBJ1-5; D possibly corresponds to TRBD1 (6 bases). This CDR3 has 15 amino acids. Germline V CDR1 and CDR2: LNHDA, SQIVND (reference sequence). The ends were cut back, 1 base at V and 2 bases at J, with 9 bases in the middle. This CDR3 is CASSIGGGRNQPQHF. As DNA, the CDR3 is TGTGCCAGTAGTATAGGAGGGGGGCGCAATCAGCCCCAGCATTTT.

DNA of the CDR3: TGCGCCAGCAGTCCTGCCGATTTGACAGGGATAAGGTATTACGAGCAGTACTTC. Translating gives CASSPADLTGIRYYEQYF. This chain links TRBV4-1 with TRBJ2-7; TRBD1 matches at 7 bases. The CDR3 runs 18 residues. Germline CDR1 MGHRA, CDR2 YSYEKL. V lost 6 bases and J lost 4; bases outside the gene matches: 21.

This chain connects TRBV16 to TRBJ1-2; TRBD1 might be the D (5 bases). Germline values: CDR1 KGHSY, CDR2 FQNENV. The CDR3 is 14 amino acids. V was shortened by 4 bases and J by 3 bases, with 12 bases between the two germline ends. The DNA of the CDR3 is TGTGCCAGCAGCCGGGACTCCCGAGACTATGGCTACACCTTC. This sequence encodes CASSRDSRDYGYTF.

This clone appeared a single time. The V and J genes are TRBV6-5 and TRBJ1-5; 7 bases fit TRBD1. The CDR3 length is 12 residues. Germline values: CDR1 MNHEY, CDR2 SVGAGI. After removal of 10 bases from V and 2 bases from J, the junction contained 2 bases not matched to a gene. In DNA, the CDR3 is TGTGCCATCACAGGGGGCAATCAGCCCCAGCATTTT. It translates to CAITGGNQPQHF.

This clone has a single count. The rearrangement uses TRBV11-2 and TRBJ2-1, with a weak D call TRBD2 (5 bases). CDR1 SGHAT and CDR2 FQNNGV come from the germline V gene. V shed 4 bases and J shed 6 bases, with 22 bases lying between them. The CDR3 spans 17 residues. CDR3 bases: TGTGCCAGCAGCTCCTATAAAACGGGAAAGGGCTCCAATGAGCAGTTCTTC. It yields the protein CASSSYKTGKGSNEQFF. Variable domain in full (rest from reference TRBV11-2 and TRBJ2-1): EAGVAQSPRYKIIEKRQSVAFWCNPISGHATLYWYQQILGQGPKLLIQFQNNGVVDDSQLPKDRFSAERLKGVDSTLKIQPAKLEDSAVYLCASSSYKTGKGSNEQFFGPGTRLTVL.

DNA of the CDR3: TGTGCCAGCAGCCGAGGCGGGGGGGAAGGGAACACTGAAGCTTTCTTT. It encodes CASSRGGGEGNTEAFF. The J gene is TRBJ1-1, the V gene TRBV7-2; a possible D gene is TRBD1 (5 bases). The V end lost 5 bases, the J end lost 1 base, and 17 bases lay between the germline ends. CDR3 length: 16 amino acids. Germline lookup yields CDR1 SGHTA and CDR2 FQGNSA.

This chain links TRBV30 with TRBJ1-2; D is uncertain. Germline V lookup: CDR1 GTSNPN, CDR2 SVGIG (reference sequence). The CDR3 is 15 amino acids. Trimming cost V 4 bases and J 4 bases, with 19 bases left between them. CDR3 bases: TGTGCCTGGACCCCTGTATCGGCCGATACCTATGGCTACACCTTC. Translating gives CAWTPVSADTYGYTF.

The chain couples TRBV6-5 to TRBJ2-3; TRBD2 agrees at 10 bases. Unmatched junction bases numbered 9, after V lost 4 bases and J lost 5 bases. CDR1 is MNHEY, CDR2 SVGAGI, per germline. This CDR3 comprises 16 residues. CDR3 bases: TGTGCCAGCAGTTCCTCTAGCGGGGGCCGGGTAGATACGCAGTATTTT. This encodes CASSSSSGGRVDTQYF.

The count of this clone is one. This chain uses TRBV6-1 with TRBJ1-2; D is possibly TRBD1 (6 bases). The V end lost 2 bases, the J end lost 3 bases, and 19 bases lay between the germline ends. CDR3 length equals 17 residues. Germline CDR1 and CDR2: MNHNS and SASEGT. For the CDR3, the DNA is TGTGCCAGCAGTGAACCACCGAGGGGGGGAGCGGACTATGGCTACACCTTC. Its protein is CASSEPPRGGADYGYTF.

This clone turned up a few times. The chain couples TRBV29-1 to TRBJ1-2; D is ambiguous. Trimming cost V 3 bases and J 5 bases, with 7 bases left between them. Per germline, CDR1 SQVTM and CDR2 ANQGSEA. CDR3 length: 11 amino acids. The CDR3 nucleotides read TGCAGCGTTGATCGGCAGTATGGCTACACCTTC. Its translation is CSVDRQYGYTF.

This clone showed up just once. The chain links TRBV14 to TRBJ1-2, with D tentatively TRBD1 (6 bases). CDR3 length: 15 amino acids. Per the germline V gene, CDR1 is SGHDN and CDR2 is FVKESK. Trimming took off 0 bases at V and 2 bases at J, with 10 bases between the two ends. Here the CDR3 reads CASSQDRGPNYGYTF. Written as DNA, the CDR3 is TGTGCCAGCAGCCAAGACAGGGGACCAAACTATGGCTACACCTTC.

The CDR3 DNA reads TGTGCCAGCAGCTTACCGGGGGGGTCCTACGAGCAGTACTTC. It encodes CASSLPGGSYEQYF. The chain couples TRBV7-8 to TRBJ2-7, with 8 nucleotides matching TRBD2. CDR3 size: 14 residues. The J segment lost 1 base and the V segment lost 2 bases, leaving 1 base of the junction unmatched. The germline V gene has CDR1 SGHVS and CDR2 FQNEAQ.

The chain recombines TRBV5-3 with TRBJ2-3, with 10 bases lining up with TRBD2. TRBV5-3 is reported as an ORF; its role is uncertain. Losses at the gene ends were 3 bases for V and 1 base for J; bases not matched to a gene: 5. CDR3 size: 16 residues. The CDR3 DNA is TGTGCCAGAAGCTCCCTAGCGGGAGAGGGCACAGATACGCAGTATTTT. Translated, it gives CARSSLAGEGTDTQYF.

This chain connects TRBV6-6 to TRBJ2-7; 8 positions match TRBD1. In germline, CDR1 is MNHNY, CDR2 SVGAGI (reference sequence). The CDR3 is 15 amino acids. V dropped 4 bases and J dropped 5; count of bases not matched to a gene: 10. This CDR3 is CASSSAGTGSHEQYF. The CDR3 DNA sequence: TGTGCCAGCAGTTCTGCCGGGACAGGATCTCACGAGCAGTACTTC.

This clone was seen more than once but under ten times. V gene TRBV14 combines with J gene TRBJ2-3, with 7 positions matching TRBD1. V trimming: 4 bases; J trimming: 5 bases; junction bases outside the gene matches: 6. CDR1 and CDR2 from the germline V gene are SGHDN and FVKESK. The CDR3 has 14 amino acids. The CDR3 spells CASSRGQWEDTQYF. CDR3 DNA sequence: TGTGCCAGCAGCCGGGGACAGTGGGAAGATACGCAGTATTTT.

The V and J genes are TRBV10-3 and TRBJ1-1; the D is unclear. Trimming removed 6 bases at V and 1 base at J, with 6 bases between. The CDR3 extends over 12 amino acids. The germline V gene encodes CDR1 ENHRY and CDR2 SYGVKD. This CDR3 reads CAIRGTNTEAFF. As DNA, the CDR3 is TGTGCCATCAGGGGAACGAACACTGAAGCTTTCTTT.

This chain uses TRBV6-5 with TRBJ2-7; possibly TRBD2 for D (6 bases). With 7 bases removed from V and 2 bases from J, the gap between germline ends came to 18 bases. CDR3 length equals 15 residues. The germline CDR1 and CDR2 sequences are MNHEY and SVGAGI. The CDR3 DNA is TGTGCCAGCATGCGCAGCGCGGAGGGTGCCTACGAGCAGTACTTC. Its protein product is CASMRSAEGAYEQYF.

The V and J genes are TRBV12-5 and TRBJ1-2; the D gene is possibly TRBD1 (5 bases). The V end lost 6 bases, the J end lost 6 bases, and 11 bases lay between the germline ends. CDR1 and CDR2 from the germline V gene are LGHNT and FRNRAP. This CDR3 has 12 residues. The CDR3 spells CASGREGDGYTF. The CDR3 nucleotides are TGTGCTAGTGGCCGAGAAGGGGATGGCTACACCTTC.

The genes are TRBV6-5 and TRBJ2-7, with 8 bases fitting TRBD1. V lost 3 bases, J lost 6 bases, and 4 bases stayed unmatched. The CDR3 totals 13 residues. Germline V gene lookup returns CDR1 MNHEY and CDR2 SVGAGI. Written as DNA, the CDR3 is TGTGCCAGCAGTTATCAGGGGGCAAGCGAGCAGTACTTC. It is translated as CASSYQGASEQYF.

The table lists this clone with a few counts. The chain has TRBV30 and TRBJ1-4; TRBD1 is a possible D gene (5 bases). The CDR3 runs 14 residues. Germline loops: CDR1 GTSNPN, CDR2 SVGIG (reference sequence). Trimming took 2 bases from V and 5 from J, leaving 12 bases between them. The CDR3 coding sequence is TGTGCCTGGAGTTCGACAGCTGTGAATGAAAAACTGTTTTTT. Translation gives CAWSSTAVNEKLFF. The entire variable domain, with the rest obtained from reference TRBV30 and TRBJ1-4, is as follows: SQTIHQWPATLVQPVGSPLSLECTVEGTSNPNLYWYRQAAGRGLQLLFYSVGIGQISSEVPQNLSASRPQDRQFILSSKKLLLSDSGFYLCAWSSTAVNEKLFFGSGTQLSVL.

The chain is built from TRBV10-3 and TRBJ2-3; D gene uncertain. There are 14 residues in the CDR3. Trimming left V 9 bases short and J 0 bases short, with 13 bases between. The V gene's germline CDR1 is ENHRY and CDR2 SYGVKD. CDR3 residues: CAIGTQPSTDTQYF. CDR3 DNA: TGTGCCATAGGCACACAGCCTAGCACAGATACGCAGTATTTT.